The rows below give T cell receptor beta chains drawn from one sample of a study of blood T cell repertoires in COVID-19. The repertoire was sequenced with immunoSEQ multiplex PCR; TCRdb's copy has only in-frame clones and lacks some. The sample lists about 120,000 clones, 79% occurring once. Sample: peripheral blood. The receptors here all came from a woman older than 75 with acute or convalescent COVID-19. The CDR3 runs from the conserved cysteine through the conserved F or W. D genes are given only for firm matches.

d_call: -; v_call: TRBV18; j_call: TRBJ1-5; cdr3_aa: CASSPGSSNQPQHF
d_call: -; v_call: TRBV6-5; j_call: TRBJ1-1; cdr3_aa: CASIKGVEAFF
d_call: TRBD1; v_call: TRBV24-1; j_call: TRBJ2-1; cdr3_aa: CATSDTGTGGNEQFF
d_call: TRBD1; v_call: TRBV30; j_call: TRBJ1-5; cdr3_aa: CAWSSTGRGLGPQHF
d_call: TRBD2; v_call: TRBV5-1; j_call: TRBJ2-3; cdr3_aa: CASSLAHTSGSTDTQYF
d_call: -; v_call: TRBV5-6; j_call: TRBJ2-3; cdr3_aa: CASSFVATSTDTQYF
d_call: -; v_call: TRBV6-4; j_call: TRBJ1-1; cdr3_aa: CASSRTENTEAFF
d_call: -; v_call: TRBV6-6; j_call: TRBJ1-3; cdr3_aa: CATQTGATGNTIYF
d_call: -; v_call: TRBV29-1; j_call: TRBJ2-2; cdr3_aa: CSVARDTNTGELFF
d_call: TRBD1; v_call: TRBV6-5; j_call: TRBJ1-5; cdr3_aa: CASRKGANQPQHF
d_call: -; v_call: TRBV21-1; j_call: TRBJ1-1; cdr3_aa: CASSKGPGRGDMNTEAFF
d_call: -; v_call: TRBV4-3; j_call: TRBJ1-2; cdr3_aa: CASSQEQMGAGTYGYTF
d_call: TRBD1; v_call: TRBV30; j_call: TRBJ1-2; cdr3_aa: CAWNDREDLYGYTF
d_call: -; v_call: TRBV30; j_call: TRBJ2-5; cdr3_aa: CAWSIKGAQYF
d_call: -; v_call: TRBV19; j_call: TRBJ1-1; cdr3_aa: CASREMNTEAFF
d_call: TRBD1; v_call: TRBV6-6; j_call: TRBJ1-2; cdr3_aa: CASRQTGDYGYTF
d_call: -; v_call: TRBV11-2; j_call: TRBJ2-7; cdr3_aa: CASSSQANEQYF
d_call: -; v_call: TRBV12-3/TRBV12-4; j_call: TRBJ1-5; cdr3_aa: CASSQASNQPQHF
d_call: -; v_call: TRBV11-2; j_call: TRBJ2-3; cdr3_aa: CASSPRDTQYF
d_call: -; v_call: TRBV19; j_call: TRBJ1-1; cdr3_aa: CASSNIPAGGGTEAFF
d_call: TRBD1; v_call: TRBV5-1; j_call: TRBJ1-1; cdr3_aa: CASSGQGANTEAFF
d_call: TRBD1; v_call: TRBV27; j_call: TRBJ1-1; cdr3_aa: CASSSGQGNTEAFF
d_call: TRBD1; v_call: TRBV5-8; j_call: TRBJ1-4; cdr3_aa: CASSPGQQSLNEKLFF
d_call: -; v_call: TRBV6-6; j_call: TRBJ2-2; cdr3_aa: CASRRQEAGGELFF
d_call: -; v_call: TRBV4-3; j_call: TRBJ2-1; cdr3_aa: CASSQAGGRFNEQFF
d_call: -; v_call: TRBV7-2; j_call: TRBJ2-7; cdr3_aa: CASSLGGQEGHEQYF
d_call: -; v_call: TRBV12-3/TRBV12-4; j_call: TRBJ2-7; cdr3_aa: CASSLHGYEQYF
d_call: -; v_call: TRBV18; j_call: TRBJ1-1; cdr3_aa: CATLAGGDTEAFF
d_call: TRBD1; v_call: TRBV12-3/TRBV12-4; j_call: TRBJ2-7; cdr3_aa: CASSSWDRDEQYF
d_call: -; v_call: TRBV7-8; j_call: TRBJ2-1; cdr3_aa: CASSLSGTSYNEQFF
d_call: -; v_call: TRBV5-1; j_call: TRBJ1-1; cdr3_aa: CASSLGQENTEAFF
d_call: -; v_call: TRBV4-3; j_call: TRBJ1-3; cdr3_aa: CASSQEGGNTIYF
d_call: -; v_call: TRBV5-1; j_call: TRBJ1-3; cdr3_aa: CASSFGPQGSGNTIYF
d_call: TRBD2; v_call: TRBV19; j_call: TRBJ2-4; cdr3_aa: CASSPGAGVVNIQYF
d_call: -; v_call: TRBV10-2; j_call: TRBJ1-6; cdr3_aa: CASSESTANSPLHF
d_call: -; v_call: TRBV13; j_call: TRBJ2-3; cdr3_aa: CASSQGGRARTDTQYF
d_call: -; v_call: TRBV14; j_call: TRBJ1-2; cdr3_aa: CASSQEEDYGYTF
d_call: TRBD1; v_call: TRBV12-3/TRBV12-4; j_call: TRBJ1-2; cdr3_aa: CASSSQGVDGYTF
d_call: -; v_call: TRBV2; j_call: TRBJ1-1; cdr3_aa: CASNRGIRSTEAFF
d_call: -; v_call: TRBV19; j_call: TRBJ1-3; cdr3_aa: CASSIYQDTGNTIYF
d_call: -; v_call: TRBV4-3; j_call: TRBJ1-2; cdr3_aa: CASSQYIGQGNYGYTF
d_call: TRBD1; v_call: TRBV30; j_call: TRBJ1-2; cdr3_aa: CAWKNTDREGYTF
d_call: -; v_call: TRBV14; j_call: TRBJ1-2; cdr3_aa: CASSQRTRDPYGYTF
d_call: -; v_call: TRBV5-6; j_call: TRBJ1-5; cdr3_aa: CASSLGPYSNQPQHF
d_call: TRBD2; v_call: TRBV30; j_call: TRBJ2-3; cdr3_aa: CAWSTSGSTDTQYF
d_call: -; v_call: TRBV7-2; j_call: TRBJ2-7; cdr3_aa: CASSLRGGEIYEQYF
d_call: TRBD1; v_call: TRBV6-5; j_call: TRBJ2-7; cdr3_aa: CASSYSGDRGYEQYF
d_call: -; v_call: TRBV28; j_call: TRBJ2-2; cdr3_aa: CASSLSGISTGELFF
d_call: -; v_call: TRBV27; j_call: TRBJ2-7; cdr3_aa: CASKGGLPRYEQYF
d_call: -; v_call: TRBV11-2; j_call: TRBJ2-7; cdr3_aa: CASSLGWTATGEQYF
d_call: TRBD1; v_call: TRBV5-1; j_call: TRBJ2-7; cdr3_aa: CASRLQGSSYEQYF
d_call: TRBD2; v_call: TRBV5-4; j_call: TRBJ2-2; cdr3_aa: CASSLVSGSSGELFF
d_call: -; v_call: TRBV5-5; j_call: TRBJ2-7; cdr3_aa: CASSLATMSYEQYF
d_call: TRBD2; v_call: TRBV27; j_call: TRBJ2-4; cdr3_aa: CASSLRRLAGGPYIQYF
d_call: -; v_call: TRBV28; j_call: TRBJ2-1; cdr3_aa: CAGGRTSYNEQFF
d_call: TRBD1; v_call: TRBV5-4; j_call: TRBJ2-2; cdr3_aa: CASSPSQGAGAGELFF
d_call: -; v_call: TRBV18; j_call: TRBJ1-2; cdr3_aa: CASSGGSKFYGYTF